This T cell receptor (beta chain) was captured by sequencing in a study of blood T cell repertoires in COVID-19. As for the study in general: Samples representing acute and convalescent COVID-19 were sourced from the United States, Italy and Spain. T cells, B-cell-depleted T cells, or PBMCs supplied cDNA or gDNA.

V gave up 0 bases and J gave up 2 bases; unmatched junction bases: 5. Germline V gives CDR1 LGHNA, CDR2 YSLEER. The CDR3 runs to 16 residues. Original data processing: Reference gene primers were amplified, and this amplification served to estimate nucleated cell counts. Assay: immunoSEQ multiplex PCR; the TCRdb copy retains only in-frame clones and omits some. V, J and clone size are taken as reported in that table, and D and trimming were inferred from the DNA itself. The sample lists 170,000 or so clones; around 84% were seen once. A few counts support this clone. The receptor comes from a man aged 50 or older with active or convalescent COVID-19. The V gene is TRBV4-3, the J gene TRBJ2-3; 7 bases map to TRBD1. Sequenced input: peripheral blood. The CDR3 coding sequence is TGCGCCAGCAGCCAAGAACTGGACAGGCACACAGATACGCAGTATTTT. Residues: CASSQELDRHTDTQYF.